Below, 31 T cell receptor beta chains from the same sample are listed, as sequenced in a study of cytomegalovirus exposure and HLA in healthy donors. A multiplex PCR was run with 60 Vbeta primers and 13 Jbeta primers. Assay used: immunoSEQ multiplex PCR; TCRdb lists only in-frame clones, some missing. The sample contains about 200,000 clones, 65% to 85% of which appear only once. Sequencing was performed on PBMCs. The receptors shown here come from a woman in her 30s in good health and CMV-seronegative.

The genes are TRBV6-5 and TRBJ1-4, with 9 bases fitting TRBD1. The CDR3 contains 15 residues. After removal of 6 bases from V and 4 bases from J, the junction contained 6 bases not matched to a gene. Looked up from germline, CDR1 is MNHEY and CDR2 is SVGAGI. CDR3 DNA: TGTGCCAGCAGCCAGATGACAGGGGGTAATGAAAAACTGTTTTTT. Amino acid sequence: CASSQMTGGNEKLFF.

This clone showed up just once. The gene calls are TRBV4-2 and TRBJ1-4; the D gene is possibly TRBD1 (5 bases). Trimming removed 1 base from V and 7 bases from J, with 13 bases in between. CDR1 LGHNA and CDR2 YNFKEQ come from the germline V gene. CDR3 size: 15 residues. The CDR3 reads CASSQVEGYIEKLFF. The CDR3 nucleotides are TGTGCCAGCAGCCAAGTGGAGGGGTACATTGAAAAACTGTTTTTT.

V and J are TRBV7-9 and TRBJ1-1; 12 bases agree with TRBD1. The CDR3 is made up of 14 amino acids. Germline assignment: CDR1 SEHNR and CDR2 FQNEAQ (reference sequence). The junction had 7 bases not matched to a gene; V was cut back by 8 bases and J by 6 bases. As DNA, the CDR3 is TGTGCCAGCGGTGGGGGACAGGGGGCATCTGAAGCTTTCTTT. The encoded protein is CASGGGQGASEAFF.

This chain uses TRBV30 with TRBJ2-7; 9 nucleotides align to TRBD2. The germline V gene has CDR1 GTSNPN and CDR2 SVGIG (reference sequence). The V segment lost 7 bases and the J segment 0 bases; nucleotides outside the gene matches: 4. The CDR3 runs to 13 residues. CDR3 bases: TGTGCCTCCAAGCGGGAGGTCTCCTACGAGCAGTACTTC. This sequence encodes CASKREVSYEQYF.

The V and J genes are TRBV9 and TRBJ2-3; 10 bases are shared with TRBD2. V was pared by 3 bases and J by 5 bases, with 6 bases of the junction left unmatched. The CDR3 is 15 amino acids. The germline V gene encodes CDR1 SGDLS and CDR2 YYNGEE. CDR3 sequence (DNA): TGTGCCAGCAGCGAGGGGACTAGCGTTAGAGATACGCAGTATTTT. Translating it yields CASSEGTSVRDTQYF.

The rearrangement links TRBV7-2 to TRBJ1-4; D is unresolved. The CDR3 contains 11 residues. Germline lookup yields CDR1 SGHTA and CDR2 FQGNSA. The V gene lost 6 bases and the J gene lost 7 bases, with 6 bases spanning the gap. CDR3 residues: CASSQAEKLFF. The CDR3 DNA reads TGTGCCAGCAGTCAGGCTGAAAAACTGTTTTTT.

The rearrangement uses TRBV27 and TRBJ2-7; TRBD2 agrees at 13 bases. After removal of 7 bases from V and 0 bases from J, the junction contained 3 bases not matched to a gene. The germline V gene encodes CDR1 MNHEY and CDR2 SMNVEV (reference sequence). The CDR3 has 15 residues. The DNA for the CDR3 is TGTGCCAGCAAGAGACTAGCGGGGGGCTCCTACGAGCAGTACTTC. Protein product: CASKRLAGGSYEQYF.

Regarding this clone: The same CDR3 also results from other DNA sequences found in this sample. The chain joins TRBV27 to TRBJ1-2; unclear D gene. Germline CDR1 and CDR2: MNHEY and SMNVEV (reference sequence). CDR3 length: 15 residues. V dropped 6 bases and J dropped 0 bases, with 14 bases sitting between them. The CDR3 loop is CASRTWQSANYGYTF. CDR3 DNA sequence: TGTGCCAGCAGAACCTGGCAGAGCGCTAACTATGGCTACACCTTC.

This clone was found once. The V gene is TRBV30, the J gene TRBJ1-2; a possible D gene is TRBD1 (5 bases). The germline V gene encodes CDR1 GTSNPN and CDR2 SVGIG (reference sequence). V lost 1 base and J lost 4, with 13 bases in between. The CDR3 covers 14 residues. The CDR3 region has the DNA TGTGCCTGGAGTGGACAGCAAACAATCTATGGCTACACCTTC. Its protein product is CAWSGQQTIYGYTF.

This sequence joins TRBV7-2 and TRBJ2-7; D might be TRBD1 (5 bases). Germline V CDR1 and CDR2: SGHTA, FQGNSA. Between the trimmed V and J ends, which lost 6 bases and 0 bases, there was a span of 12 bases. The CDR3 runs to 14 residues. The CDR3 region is CASRRLGDSYEQYF. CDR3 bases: TGTGCCAGCAGGCGATTAGGGGACTCCTACGAGCAGTACTTC.

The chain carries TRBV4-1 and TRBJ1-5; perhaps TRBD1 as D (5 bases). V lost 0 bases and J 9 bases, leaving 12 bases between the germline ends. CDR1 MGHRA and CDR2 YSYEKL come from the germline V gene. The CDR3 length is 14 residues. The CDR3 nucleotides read TGCGCCAGCAGCCAAGATAGGGCAGGGCGGCCCCAGCATTTT. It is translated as CASSQDRAGRPQHF.

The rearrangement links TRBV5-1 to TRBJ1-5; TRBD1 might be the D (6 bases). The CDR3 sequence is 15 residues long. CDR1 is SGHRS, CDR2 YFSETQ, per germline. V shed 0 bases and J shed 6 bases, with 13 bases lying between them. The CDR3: CASSLGQGLGQPQHF. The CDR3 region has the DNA TGCGCCAGCAGCTTGGGTCAGGGGTTGGGTCAGCCCCAGCATTTT. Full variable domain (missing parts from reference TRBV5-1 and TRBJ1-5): KAGVTQTPRYLIKTRGQQVTLSCSPISGHRSVSWYQQTPGQGLQFLFEYFSETQRNKGNFPGRFSGRQFSNSRSEMNVSTLELGDSALYLCASSLGQGLGQPQHFGDGTRLSIL.

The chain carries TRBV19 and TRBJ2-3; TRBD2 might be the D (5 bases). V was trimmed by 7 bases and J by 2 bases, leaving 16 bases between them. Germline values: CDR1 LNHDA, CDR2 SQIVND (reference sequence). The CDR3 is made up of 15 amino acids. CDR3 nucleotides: TGTGCCAGTAAGACGAGGGCCTTATCCACAGATACGCAGTATTTT. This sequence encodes CASKTRALSTDTQYF.

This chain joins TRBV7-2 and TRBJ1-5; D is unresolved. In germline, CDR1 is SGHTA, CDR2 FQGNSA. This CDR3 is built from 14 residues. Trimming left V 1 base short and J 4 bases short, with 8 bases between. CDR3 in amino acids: CASSLVVQNQPQHF. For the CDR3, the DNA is TGTGCCAGCAGCTTAGTCGTTCAGAATCAGCCCCAGCATTTT.

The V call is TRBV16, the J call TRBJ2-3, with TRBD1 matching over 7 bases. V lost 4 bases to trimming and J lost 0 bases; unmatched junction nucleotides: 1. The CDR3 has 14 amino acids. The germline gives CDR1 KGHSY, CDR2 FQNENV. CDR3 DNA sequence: TGTGCCAGCAGCCGACAGGGTAGCACAGATACGCAGTATTTT. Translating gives CASSRQGSTDTQYF.

CDR3 in amino acids: CASSFRTSGSNEQFF. The CDR3, as DNA: TGCGCCAGCAGCTTTCGGACTAGCGGGAGTAACGAGCAGTTCTTC. The rearrangement uses TRBV5-1 and TRBJ2-1; 13 bases match TRBD2. The CDR3 sequence is 15 residues long. Per germline, CDR1 SGHRS and CDR2 YFSETQ. Trimming cost V 2 bases and J 10 bases; bases outside gene matches: 6.

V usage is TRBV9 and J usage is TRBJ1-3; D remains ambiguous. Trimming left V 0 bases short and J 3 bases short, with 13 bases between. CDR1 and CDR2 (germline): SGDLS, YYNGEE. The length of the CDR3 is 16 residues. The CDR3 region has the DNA TGTGCCAGCAGCGTAGAGCCCGTCCGAGGTGGAAACACCATATATTTT. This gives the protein CASSVEPVRGGNTIYF.

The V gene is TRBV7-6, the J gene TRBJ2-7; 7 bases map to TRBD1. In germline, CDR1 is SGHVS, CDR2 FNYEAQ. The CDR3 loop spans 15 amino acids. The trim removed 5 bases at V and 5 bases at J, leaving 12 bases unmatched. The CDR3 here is CASSPRETGANEQYF. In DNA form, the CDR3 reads TGTGCCAGCAGCCCTCGGGAAACAGGGGCGAACGAGCAGTACTTC.

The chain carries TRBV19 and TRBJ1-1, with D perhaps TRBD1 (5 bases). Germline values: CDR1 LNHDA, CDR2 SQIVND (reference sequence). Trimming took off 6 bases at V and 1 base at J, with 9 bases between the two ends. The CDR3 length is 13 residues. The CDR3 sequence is CASRNTGNTEAFF. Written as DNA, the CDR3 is TGTGCCAGTAGGAACACAGGGAACACTGAAGCTTTCTTT. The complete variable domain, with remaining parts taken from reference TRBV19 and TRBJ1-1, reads DGGITQSPKYLFRKEGQNVTLSCEQNLNHDAMYWYRQDPGQGLRLIYYSQIVNDFQKGDIAEGYSVSREKKESFPLTVTSAQKNPTAFYLCASRNTGNTEAFFGQGTRLTVV.

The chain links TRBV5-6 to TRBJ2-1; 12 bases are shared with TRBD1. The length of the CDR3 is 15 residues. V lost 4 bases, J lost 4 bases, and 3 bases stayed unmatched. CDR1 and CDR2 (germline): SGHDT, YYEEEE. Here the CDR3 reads CASSRGQGAYNEQFF. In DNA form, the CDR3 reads TGTGCCAGCAGCCGGGGACAGGGGGCATACAATGAGCAGTTCTTC.

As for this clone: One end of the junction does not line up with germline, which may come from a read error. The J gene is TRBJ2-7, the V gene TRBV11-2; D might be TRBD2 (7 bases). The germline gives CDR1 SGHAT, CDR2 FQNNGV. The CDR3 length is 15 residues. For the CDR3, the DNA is TGTGCCAGCAGCTTAGCCTGGGGGGGCTATCAGTTTCTAGGATTC. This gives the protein CASSLAWGGYQFLGF.

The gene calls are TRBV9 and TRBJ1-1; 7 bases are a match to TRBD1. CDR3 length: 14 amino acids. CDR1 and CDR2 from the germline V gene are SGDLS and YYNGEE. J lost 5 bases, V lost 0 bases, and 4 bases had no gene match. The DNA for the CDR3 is TGTGCCAGCAGCGTAGAAGGGGGCAGGACTGAAGCTTTCTTT. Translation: CASSVEGGRTEAFF.

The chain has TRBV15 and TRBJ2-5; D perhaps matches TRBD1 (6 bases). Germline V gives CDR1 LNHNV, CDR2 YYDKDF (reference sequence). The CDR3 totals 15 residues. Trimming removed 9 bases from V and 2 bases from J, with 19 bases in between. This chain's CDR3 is CATRHRDNLQETQYF. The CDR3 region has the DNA TGTGCCACGCGACACCGGGACAATTTACAAGAGACCCAGTACTTC.

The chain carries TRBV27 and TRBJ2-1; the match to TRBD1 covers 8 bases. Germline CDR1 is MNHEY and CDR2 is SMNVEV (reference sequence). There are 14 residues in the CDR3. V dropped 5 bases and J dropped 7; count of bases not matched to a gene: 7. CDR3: CASSLRQGTNEQFF. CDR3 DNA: TGTGCCAGCAGTCTTCGACAGGGGACGAATGAGCAGTTCTTC.

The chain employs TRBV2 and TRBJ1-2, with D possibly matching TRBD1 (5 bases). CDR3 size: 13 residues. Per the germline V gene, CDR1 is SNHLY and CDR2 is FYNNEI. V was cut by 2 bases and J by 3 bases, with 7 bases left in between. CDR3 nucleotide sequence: TGTGCCAGCAGTGAACAGGGCTACTATGGCTACACCTTC. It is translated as CASSEQGYYGYTF.

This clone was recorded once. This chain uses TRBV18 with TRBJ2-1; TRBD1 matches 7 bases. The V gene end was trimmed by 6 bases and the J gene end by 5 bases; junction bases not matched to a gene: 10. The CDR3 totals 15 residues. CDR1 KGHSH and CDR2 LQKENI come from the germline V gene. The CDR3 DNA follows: TGTGCCAGCTCCCCTCTAGGGGGCGAGAACAATGAGCAGTTCTTC. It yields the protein CASSPLGGENNEQFF. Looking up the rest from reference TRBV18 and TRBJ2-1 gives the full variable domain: NAGVMQNPRHLVRRRGQEARLRCSPMKGHSHVYWYRQLPEEGLKFMVYLQKENIIDESGMPKERFSAEFPKEGPSILRIQQVVRGDSAAYFCASSPLGGENNEQFFGPGTRLTVL.

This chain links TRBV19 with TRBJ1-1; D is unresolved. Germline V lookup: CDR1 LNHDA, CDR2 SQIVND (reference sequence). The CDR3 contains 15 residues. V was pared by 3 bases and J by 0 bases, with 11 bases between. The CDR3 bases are TGTGCCAGTAGTATTAAGCGGATCCTGAACACTGAAGCTTTCTTT. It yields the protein CASSIKRILNTEAFF.

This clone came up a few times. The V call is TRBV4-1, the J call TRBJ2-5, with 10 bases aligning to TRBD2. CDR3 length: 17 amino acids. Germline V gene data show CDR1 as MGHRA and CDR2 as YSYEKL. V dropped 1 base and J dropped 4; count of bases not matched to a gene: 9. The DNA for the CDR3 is TGCGCCAGCAGCCAAGTGGGCAGCGGGGGGGCGGGAGAGACCCAGTACTTC. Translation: CASSQVGSGGAGETQYF.

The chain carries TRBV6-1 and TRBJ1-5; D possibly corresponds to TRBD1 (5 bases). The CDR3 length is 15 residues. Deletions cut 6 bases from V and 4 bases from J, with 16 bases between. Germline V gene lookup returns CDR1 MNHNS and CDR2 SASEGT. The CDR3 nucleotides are TGTGCCAGCAGAGCGAACAGGATCAGGAATCAGCCCCAGCATTTT. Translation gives CASRANRIRNQPQHF.

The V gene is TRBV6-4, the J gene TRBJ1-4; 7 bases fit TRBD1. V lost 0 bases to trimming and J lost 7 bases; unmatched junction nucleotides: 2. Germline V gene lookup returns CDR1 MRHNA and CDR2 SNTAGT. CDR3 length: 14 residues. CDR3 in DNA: TGTGCCAGCAGTGACTCCCCAGGGGGTGAAAAACTGTTTTTT. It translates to CASSDSPGGEKLFF.

CDR3 nucleotide sequence: TGTGCCAGCAGTGAAGGGGTGTTCAGGGACACCGGGGAGCTGTTTTTT. Its protein product is CASSEGVFRDTGELFF. J is TRBJ2-2 and V is TRBV2, with D tentatively TRBD1 (5 bases). The V gene lost 1 base and the J gene lost 3 bases, with 12 bases spanning the gap. The CDR3 loop spans 16 amino acids. Germline V CDR1 and CDR2: SNHLY, FYNNEI.